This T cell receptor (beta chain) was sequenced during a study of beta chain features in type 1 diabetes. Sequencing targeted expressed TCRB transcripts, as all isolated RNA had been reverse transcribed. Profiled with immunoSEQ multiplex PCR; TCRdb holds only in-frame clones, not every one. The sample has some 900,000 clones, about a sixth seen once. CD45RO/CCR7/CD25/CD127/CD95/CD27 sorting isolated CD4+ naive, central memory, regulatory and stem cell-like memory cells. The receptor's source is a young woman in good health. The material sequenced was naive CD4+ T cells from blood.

The CDR3 loop is CASSLGQGTWTEAFF. CDR3 coding DNA: TGTGCCAGCAGTTTAGGGCAGGGGACTTGGACTGAAGCTTTCTTT. This rearrangement joins TRBV28 to TRBJ1-1; D possibly corresponds to TRBD1 (6 bases). Per germline, CDR1 MDHEN and CDR2 SYDVKM. V lost 2 bases and J lost 5, with 15 bases in between. This CDR3 comprises 15 residues.